This passage covers 17 T cell receptor beta chains from one sample sequenced in a study of technical replicates of blood from a handful of donors. The data were produced by immunoSEQ multiplex PCR, yet TCRdb's version contains in-frame clones alone and is incomplete. Among about 14,000 clones, 84% were seen once, and the ten largest hold roughly a tenth. Sequenced sample: PBMCs. These receptors were obtained from a human donor in good health.

This clone was seen a single time. V is TRBV27 and J is TRBJ2-1; 9 nucleotides agree with TRBD2. CDR1 and CDR2 from the germline V gene are MNHEY and SMNVEV (reference sequence). The CDR3 runs to 13 residues. V lost 6 bases to trimming and J lost 9 bases; unmatched junction nucleotides: 6. The CDR3 spells CASSRGTSSEQFF. The CDR3 DNA reads TGTGCCAGCAGCCGCGGGACTAGCAGTGAGCAGTTCTTC.

J is TRBJ1-2 and V is TRBV28; D unresolved. This CDR3 region has 12 residues. Trimming pared 6 bases from V and 4 bases from J, leaving 9 bases between. CDR1 is MDHEN, CDR2 SYDVKM, per germline. The CDR3 reads CASRQATYGYTF. In DNA form, the CDR3 reads TGTGCCAGCAGGCAGGCGACCTATGGCTACACCTTC.

This clone was detected once. This chain joins TRBV15 and TRBJ1-1, with D possibly matching TRBD1 (5 bases). Trimming shortened V by 0 bases and J by 1 base, and 9 bases separated the two germline ends. The germline CDR1 and CDR2 sequences are LNHNV and YYDKDF (reference sequence). The CDR3 loop spans 15 amino acids. The CDR3 region is CATSRDQGQNTEAFF. The CDR3 nucleotides are TGTGCCACCAGCAGAGATCAGGGCCAGAACACTGAAGCTTTCTTT.

This chain links TRBV7-8 with TRBJ1-3; no firm D call. V was pared by 2 bases and J by 0 bases, with 14 bases between. Germline V gene data show CDR1 as SGHVS and CDR2 as FQNEAQ. The CDR3 contains 17 residues. CDR3 protein: CASSLPRRFDSGNTIYF. DNA of the CDR3: TGTGCCAGCAGCTTACCCAGGAGGTTCGACTCTGGAAACACCATATATTTT. The full variable domain, rest sourced from reference TRBV7-8 and TRBJ1-3, is GAGVSQSPRYKVAKRGQDVALRCDPISGHVSLFWYQQALGQGPEFLTYFQNEAQLDKSGLPSDRFFAERPEGSVSTLKIQRTQQEDSAVYLCASSLPRRFDSGNTIYFGEGSWLTVV.

The V call is TRBV25-1, the J call TRBJ2-7; 12 nucleotides align to TRBD2. Germline loops: CDR1 MGHDK, CDR2 SYGVNS. CDR3 length equals 14 residues. The V and J ends lost 6 bases and 0 bases, in that order; junction bases with no gene match: 0. The CDR3 DNA follows: TGTGCCAGCAGACTAGCGGGAGGCTCCTACGAGCAGTACTTC. This translates into CASRLAGGSYEQYF.

Only one count was recorded for this clone. The chain has TRBV2 and TRBJ2-7; D remains unclear. The germline V and J ends were trimmed by 0 bases and 3 bases, with 6 bases remaining between them. CDR1 SNHLY and CDR2 FYNNEI come from the germline V gene. The CDR3 loop spans 13 amino acids. Here the CDR3 DNA reads TGTGCCAGCAGTGAAGCTGTCGGCTACGAGCAGTACTTC. Translating gives CASSEAVGYEQYF.

The chain recombines TRBV7-9 with TRBJ1-1; no firm D call. CDR3 length: 12 amino acids. CDR1 is SEHNR and CDR2 is FQNEAQ in the germline V gene (reference sequence). Trimming took off 6 bases at V and 4 bases at J, with 9 bases between the two ends. The CDR3 nucleotides are TGTGCCAGCAGTCCGGGAAGCACTGAAGCTTTCTTT. It encodes CASSPGSTEAFF.

This chain connects TRBV27 to TRBJ2-1, with 10 bases that match TRBD1. CDR3 length equals 11 residues. Germline lookup yields CDR1 MNHEY and CDR2 SMNVEV (reference sequence). V shed 8 bases and J 12 bases; nucleotides not matched to a gene: 4. Here the CDR3 DNA reads TGTGCCAGCTCGACAGGGGGCAGGCAGTTCTTC. It translates to CASSTGGRQFF.

This chain links TRBV19 with TRBJ1-1; no firm D call. Germline values: CDR1 LNHDA, CDR2 SQIVND (reference sequence). The length of the CDR3 is 13 residues. V lost 3 bases to trimming and J lost 3 bases, with 8 bases between them. CDR3 loop: CASSIFGDTEAFF. DNA of the CDR3: TGTGCCAGTAGTATTTTCGGAGACACTGAAGCTTTCTTT. The full variable domain, rest sourced from reference TRBV19 and TRBJ1-1, is DGGITQSPKYLFRKEGQNVTLSCEQNLNHDAMYWYRQDPGQGLRLIYYSQIVNDFQKGDIAEGYSVSREKKESFPLTVTSAQKNPTAFYLCASSIFGDTEAFFGQGTRLTVV.

This chain joins TRBV2 and TRBJ2-6, with a possible D match to TRBD1 (6 bases). Germline CDR1 reads SNHLY; CDR2 reads FYNNEI. V shed 8 bases and J shed 2 bases, with 16 bases lying between them. This CDR3 contains 16 residues. The CDR3 nucleotides read TGTGCCAGCCAAGGGACACCTCTTGCTGGGGCCAACGTCCTGACTTTC. This sequence encodes CASQGTPLAGANVLTF.

This sequence joins TRBV9 and TRBJ2-6; 7 bases line up with TRBD1. Trimming removed 3 bases from V and 4 bases from J; junction bases left unmatched: 4. This CDR3 has 15 amino acids. Germline V gene sequence: CDR1 SGDLS, CDR2 YYNGEE. The CDR3 region has the DNA TGTGCCAGCAGCGCCGCCAGGGGGGGGGCCAACGTCCTGACTTTC. Translating it yields CASSAARGGANVLTF.

The CDR3 region has the DNA TGTGCCTGGAATATACAGGGGAATCTCGGGGAGCTGTTTTTT. This translates into CAWNIQGNLGELFF. The chain is built from TRBV30 and TRBJ2-2; 7 bases are shared with TRBD1. Germline CDR1 and CDR2: GTSNPN and SVGIG (reference sequence). This CDR3 has 14 amino acids. V shed 4 bases and J 7 bases; nucleotides not matched to a gene: 9.

This clone was counted a few times. The CDR3 nucleotides are TGTGCCAGCAGCCCGACAGGGGTGAACACTGAAGCTTTCTTT. This codes for CASSPTGVNTEAFF. The chain couples TRBV6-6 to TRBJ1-1; TRBD1 aligns across 8 bases. Trimming took 6 bases from V and 0 from J; bases not matched to a gene: 3. The CDR3 has 14 residues. Per the germline V gene, CDR1 is MNHNY and CDR2 is SVGAGI (reference sequence).

The rearrangement uses TRBV11-2 and TRBJ2-2; D unclear. This CDR3 region has 15 residues. Trimming pared 3 bases from V and 7 bases from J, leaving 15 bases between. The germline CDR1 and CDR2 sequences are SGHAT and FQNNGV. Here the CDR3 reads CASSFGTRPGGELFF. CDR3 DNA sequence: TGTGCCAGCAGCTTTGGTACCCGCCCCGGCGGGGAGCTGTTTTTT.

V usage is TRBV6-1 and J usage is TRBJ2-7; perhaps TRBD2 as D (5 bases). Germline assignment: CDR1 MNHNS and CDR2 SASEGT. This CDR3 has 13 amino acids. The ends were cut back, 3 bases at V and 3 bases at J, with 9 bases in the middle. CDR3 sequence reads: CASSDEGFYEQYF. The CDR3 region has the DNA TGTGCCAGCAGTGACGAGGGATTCTACGAGCAGTACTTC.

V and J are TRBV10-3 and TRBJ2-1; TRBD1 agrees at 8 bases. V lost 4 bases and J lost 4; bases outside the gene matches: 0. The CDR3 is 13 residues long. Germline lookup yields CDR1 ENHRY and CDR2 SYGVKD. CDR3 sequence (DNA): TGTGCCATCAGTGGGACAGGGTACAATGAGCAGTTCTTC. Protein: CAISGTGYNEQFF.

This chain joins TRBV29-1 and TRBJ2-3, with D possibly TRBD2 on 6 matching bases. Trimming removed 3 bases from V and 0 bases from J, with 10 bases in between. The CDR3 covers 14 residues. Germline lookup yields CDR1 SQVTM and CDR2 ANQGSEA. The CDR3: CSVEGLSSTDTQYF. DNA of the CDR3: TGCAGCGTTGAGGGACTCTCAAGCACAGATACGCAGTATTTT.